Presented here are 31 T cell receptor beta chains from one specimen sequenced in a study of vaccination and CD4 T cells after COVID-19. TCRdb fed the PCR reads into MiXCR, producing one record per CDR3 protein. The data contain approximately 19,000 distinct CDR3 sequences, about 59% of them singletons. The sequences come from CD4+ T cells from blood, collected before SARS-CoV-2 vaccination. The receptor source for this set is a human donor who had recovered from COVID-19.

The sample holds a few counts of this clonotype. The CDR3 here is CASSSPAWHGYTF. The CDR3 nucleotides read TGTGCCAGCAGTTCCCCGGCTTGGCATGGCTACACCTTC. The chain has TRBV6-5 and TRBJ1-2; D unclear. Deletions cut 4 bases from V and 6 bases from J, with 12 bases between. The V gene's germline CDR1 is MNHEY and CDR2 SVGAGI. There are 13 residues in the CDR3.

The chain couples TRBV15 to TRBJ2-1, with D possibly called TRBD1 or TRBD2 (6 bases each). V shed 0 bases and J shed 6 bases, with 21 bases lying between them. The CDR3 consists of 18 residues. Germline lookup yields CDR1 LNHNV and CDR2 YYDKDF (reference sequence). The CDR3 sequence is CATSREGGHPSVGNEQFF. The CDR3 region has the DNA TGTGCCACCAGCAGAGAGGGGGGACACCCAAGTGTCGGCAATGAGCAGTTCTTC.

J is TRBJ1-2 and V is TRBV10-3; TRBD1 aligns across 8 bases. Germline lookup yields CDR1 ENHRY and CDR2 SYGVKD. Unmatched junction bases numbered 13, after V lost 5 bases and J lost 5 bases. This CDR3 comprises 16 residues. In DNA, the CDR3 is TGTGCCATCAGTTTAACAGGGGGAGTGTATTTTTATGGCTACACCTTC. Its protein product is CAISLTGGVYFYGYTF.

The chain recombines TRBV7-6 with TRBJ2-2; D is undetermined. CDR3 length: 15 residues. Per the germline V gene, CDR1 is SGHVS and CDR2 is FNYEAQ. Trimming took 3 bases from V and 2 from J, leaving 10 bases between them. The CDR3 coding sequence is TGTGCCAGCAGCTTGAATCCCATAAACACCGGGGAGCTGTTTTTT. Amino acid sequence: CASSLNPINTGELFF.

This rearrangement joins TRBV30 to TRBJ1-2; D remains ambiguous. The CDR3 is 13 amino acids. The V gene's germline CDR1 is GTSNPN and CDR2 SVGIG (reference sequence). V was shortened by 2 bases and J by 8 bases, with 15 bases between the two germline ends. CDR3 loop: CAWSISIASGYTF. The CDR3 DNA sequence: TGTGCCTGGAGTATTTCAATCGCCTCGGGCTACACCTTC.

V gene TRBV7-9 combines with J gene TRBJ2-3; no clear D gene. This CDR3 has 12 amino acids. Germline V CDR1 and CDR2: SEHNR, FQNEAQ (reference sequence). V lost 5 bases to trimming and J lost 8 bases, with 11 bases between them. The CDR3: CASSPPVTTQYF. For the CDR3, the DNA is TGTGCCAGCAGCCCACCGGTGACTACGCAGTATTTT.

The chain carries TRBV7-2 and TRBJ2-1, with 11 nucleotides matching TRBD2. V lost 5 bases and J lost 5; bases outside the gene matches: 17. CDR1 is SGHTA, CDR2 FQGNSA, per germline. This CDR3 is 19 amino acids long. For the CDR3, the DNA is TGTGCCAGCAGCCGCGTAGGGGGTCGGGGACTAGCGGCTAACAATGAGCAGTTCTTC. This gives the protein CASSRVGGRGLAANNEQFF.

V is TRBV9 and J is TRBJ2-3; D not certain. The V gene lost 4 bases and the J gene lost 7 bases, with 10 bases spanning the gap. The CDR3 is 12 residues long. Germline loops: CDR1 SGDLS, CDR2 YYNGEE. The DNA for the CDR3 is TGTGCCAGCAGCCCCCCTGGGAATACGCAGTATTTT. Amino acids: CASSPPGNTQYF.

CDR3 sequence (DNA): TGCAGTGCCGAGCACTGGAGGAATGAGCAGTTCTTC. Its protein product is CSAEHWRNEQFF. This sequence joins TRBV20-1 and TRBJ2-1, with a tentative D call TRBD2 (5 bases). Trimming took 6 bases from V and 7 from J, leaving 13 bases between them. Germline V gene lookup returns CDR1 DFQATT and CDR2 SNEGSKA (reference sequence). CDR3 length: 12 residues.

The V gene is TRBV7-3, the J gene TRBJ2-2, with D perhaps matching TRBD1 (6 bases). V dropped 4 bases and J dropped 4 bases, with 19 bases sitting between them. Germline V CDR1 and CDR2: SGHTA, FQGTGA. The CDR3 is 17 residues long. CDR3 residues: CASSSAAGTYFTGELFF. CDR3 in DNA: TGTGCCAGCAGCTCGGCCGCCGGGACATACTTCACCGGGGAGCTGTTTTTT.

The chain uses TRBV24-1 and TRBJ2-5; D is possibly TRBD1 (6 bases). Germline CDR1 reads KGHDR; CDR2 reads SFDVKD. This CDR3 is 15 amino acids long. Trimming left V 3 bases short and J 3 bases short, with 13 bases between. This chain's CDR3 is CATSDPRTVEETQYF. CDR3 coding DNA: TGTGCCACCAGTGATCCGCGGACAGTAGAAGAGACCCAGTACTTC.

The rearrangement joins TRBV5-6 to TRBJ2-3; 8 positions agree with TRBD2. The CDR3 loop spans 16 amino acids. V was clipped by 4 bases and J by 0 bases; unmatched bases: 7. Germline V gives CDR1 SGHDT, CDR2 YYEEEE. CDR3 sequence: CASSLIAGLSTDTQYF. CDR3 DNA sequence: TGTGCCAGCAGCCTAATAGCGGGGCTCAGCACAGATACGCAGTATTTT.

V is TRBV27 and J is TRBJ2-3; no firm D call. The V end lost 2 bases, the J end lost 5 bases, and 17 bases lay between the germline ends. The CDR3 contains 16 residues. Per germline, CDR1 MNHEY and CDR2 SMNVEV (reference sequence). CDR3 sequence (DNA): TGTGCCAGCAGTTTAGCCCCGGGTACATACGGAGATACGCAGTATTTT. Residues: CASSLAPGTYGDTQYF.

CDR3 loop: CASRALAGVSDTQYF. CDR3 bases: TGTGCCAGCAGGGCACTAGCGGGAGTCTCAGATACGCAGTATTTT. The chain combines TRBV27 with TRBJ2-3; 11 nucleotides match TRBD2. Unmatched junction bases numbered 6, after V lost 6 bases and J lost 4 bases. Germline-derived CDR1 and CDR2 are MNHEY and SMNVEV (reference sequence). The CDR3 contains 15 residues.

As for this clonotype: An end of the junction does not agree with germline; a read error may underlie this. V is TRBV6-1 and J is TRBJ2-5; tentatively, D is TRBD1 or TRBD2 (5 bases each). The V gene's germline CDR1 is MNHNS and CDR2 SASEGT. CDR3 size: 11 residues. The CDR3 DNA reads TGTGCCAGCAGCCACGCCGGGACCCGGTACTTC. The encoded protein is CASSHAGTRYF.

This clonotype was recorded only once. The chain has TRBV6-2 or TRBV6-3 and TRBJ2-7, with no clear D. CDR3 length: 14 residues. Germline assignment: CDR1 MNHEY and CDR2 SVGEGT. Trimming took 7 bases from V and 3 from J, leaving 16 bases between them. The CDR3 coding sequence is TGTGCCAGCACCCTAACCGGCCTGGACTACGAGCAGTACTTC. This gives the protein CASTLTGLDYEQYF.

The V gene is TRBV7-2, the J gene TRBJ2-3, with D possibly TRBD2 on 5 matching bases. In germline, CDR1 is SGHTA, CDR2 FQGNSA. CDR3 length: 15 residues. V dropped 0 bases and J dropped 6 bases, with 13 bases sitting between them. CDR3 DNA sequence: TGTGCCAGCAGCTTAGCCTTTTTTAGAGGGGATACGCAGTATTTT. It specifies CASSLAFFRGDTQYF.

The chain carries TRBV20-1 and TRBJ2-5; unclear D gene. The CDR3 loop spans 15 amino acids. With 0 bases removed from V and 3 bases from J, the gap between germline ends came to 14 bases. Germline CDR1 is DFQATT and CDR2 is SNEGSKA (reference sequence). For the CDR3, the DNA is TGCAGTGCTAGAGAGGCCAGGCACCCCGAAGAGACCCAGTACTTC. Translation gives CSAREARHPEETQYF.

The chain has TRBV24-1 and TRBJ2-2; D is unresolved. Trimming cost V 5 bases and J 2 bases, with 8 bases left between them. Germline V lookup: CDR1 KGHDR, CDR2 SFDVKD. The CDR3 totals 14 residues. The CDR3 region has the DNA TGTGCCACCAGTGTAGGAGCCAACACCGGGGAGCTGTTTTTT. This sequence encodes CATSVGANTGELFF.

The chain is built from TRBV7-9 and TRBJ1-2; D not certain. Looked up from germline, CDR1 is SEHNR and CDR2 is FQNEAQ (reference sequence). V was pared by 3 bases and J by 3 bases, with 2 bases between. The CDR3 consists of 11 residues. The CDR3 region is CASSFDYGYTF. CDR3 nucleotides: TGTGCCAGCAGCTTTGACTATGGCTACACCTTC.

The chain is built from TRBV28 and TRBJ2-5; 12 nucleotides match TRBD2. Germline CDR1 MDHEN, CDR2 SYDVKM. Unmatched junction bases numbered 9, after V lost 6 bases and J lost 4 bases. There are 16 residues in the CDR3. CDR3 in amino acids: CASSTSSGRARETQYF. The CDR3, as DNA: TGTGCCAGCAGCACCTCTAGCGGGAGGGCCCGAGAGACCCAGTACTTC.

V is TRBV10-3 and J is TRBJ2-5; 12 bases line up with TRBD2. The CDR3 length is 15 residues. V was pared by 4 bases and J by 5 bases, with 5 bases of the junction left unmatched. CDR1 and CDR2 from the germline V gene are ENHRY and SYGVKD. CDR3 bases: TGTGCCATCAGTGGCGGGACTAGCGGGCCGGAGACCCAGTACTTC. It specifies CAISGGTSGPETQYF.

The chain has TRBV20-1 and TRBJ2-3; 13 nucleotides match TRBD2. Germline V gene data show CDR1 as DFQATT and CDR2 as SNEGSKA (reference sequence). The CDR3 spans 18 residues. The V gene end was trimmed by 6 bases and the J gene end by 4 bases; junction bases not matched to a gene: 16. The CDR3 DNA reads TGCAGTGCAGCCGGCGGACTAGCGGGAGCTGGTCCCCCAGATACGCAGTATTTT. It is translated as CSAAGGLAGAGPPDTQYF.

This chain connects TRBV15 to TRBJ2-1, with TRBD2 matching 8 bases. CDR3 length: 14 amino acids. CDR1 is LNHNV, CDR2 YYDKDF, per germline (reference sequence). Trimming removed 6 bases from V and 6 bases from J; junction bases left unmatched: 7. In DNA, the CDR3 is TGTGCCACCAGGTCAAGCGGGAGTCTCAATGAGCAGTTCTTC. Translated: CATRSSGSLNEQFF.

The chain is built from TRBV20-1 and TRBJ2-1; D possibly corresponds to TRBD2 (6 bases). The CDR3 totals 15 residues. With 1 base removed from V and 3 bases from J, the gap between germline ends came to 13 bases. Germline V gene lookup returns CDR1 DFQATT and CDR2 SNEGSKA (reference sequence). The CDR3 loop is CSARVVADRYNEQFF. The CDR3 DNA reads TGCAGTGCTAGAGTGGTAGCGGACCGCTACAATGAGCAGTTCTTC.

The J gene is TRBJ2-3, the V gene TRBV15, with D tentatively TRBD2 (5 bases). The CDR3 sequence is 15 residues long. The V and J ends lost 3 bases and 2 bases respectively, with 12 bases between them. CDR1 and CDR2 from the germline V gene are LNHNV and YYDKDF (reference sequence). The DNA of the CDR3 is TGTGCCACCAGCAGGCGGGCTAGCTTCACAGATACGCAGTATTTT. Translated, it gives CATSRRASFTDTQYF.

This clonotype has only one observation. The CDR3 loop is CASSLMRLAGHYEQYF. As DNA, the CDR3 is TGTGCCAGCAGCTTGATGAGACTAGCGGGGCACTACGAGCAGTACTTC. The chain carries TRBV5-4 and TRBJ2-7, with 11 bases fitting TRBD2. Germline V gene lookup returns CDR1 SGHNT and CDR2 YYREEE (reference sequence). V gave up 1 base and J gave up 3 bases; unmatched junction bases: 6. The CDR3 loop spans 16 amino acids.

The table lists this clonotype with a few counts. The CDR3 loop reads CASTLSTGIQPQHF. The CDR3 region has the DNA TGTGCCAGCACCTTAAGTACAGGGATTCAGCCCCAGCATTTT. The chain couples TRBV6-1 to TRBJ1-5, with D perhaps TRBD1 (6 bases). The CDR3 extends over 14 amino acids. The germline V and J ends were trimmed by 7 bases and 6 bases, with 16 bases remaining between them. Germline V lookup: CDR1 MNHNS, CDR2 SASEGT.

The chain uses TRBV20-1 and TRBJ1-1; D gene ambiguous. From germline, CDR1 is DFQATT and CDR2 SNEGSKA (reference sequence). The ends were cut back, 0 bases at V and 6 bases at J, with 8 bases in the middle. The CDR3 consists of 12 residues. The CDR3 spells CSARDRASEAFF. In DNA form, the CDR3 reads TGCAGTGCTAGAGATAGGGCGTCTGAAGCTTTCTTT.

This rearrangement joins TRBV18 to TRBJ2-7, with D possibly matching TRBD2 (6 bases). The CDR3 totals 15 residues. V lost 3 bases to trimming and J lost 6 bases, with 18 bases between them. Germline V gene lookup returns CDR1 KGHSH and CDR2 LQKENI. CDR3 sequence (DNA): TGTGCCAGCTCACCCCATCAGGACCTGGGACTCGAGCAGTACTTC. Translating gives CASSPHQDLGLEQYF.

The rearrangement uses TRBV6-1 and TRBJ1-5; 8 nucleotides match TRBD1. The germline V gene encodes CDR1 MNHNS and CDR2 SASEGT. CDR3 size: 13 residues. V lost 6 bases and J lost 9; bases outside the gene matches: 7. CDR3 loop: CASSSRGPVPQHF. The CDR3 DNA is TGTGCCAGCAGCTCCAGGGGGCCGGTGCCCCAGCATTTT.